Shown below are 9 T cell receptor beta chains from a single sample sequenced in a study of PD-1 blockade in classical Hodgkin lymphoma. The patients all showed relapse after autologous stem cell transplantation, while their brentuximab vedotin exposure varied. Some clones are missing from TCRdb's copy, which holds only in-frame ones; the method was immunoSEQ multiplex PCR. This table holds approximately 60,000 clones, about 91% found once. The material was peripheral blood mononuclear cells (PBMCs), obtained at baseline. These receptors were collected from a human donor with classical Hodgkin lymphoma.

V gene TRBV27 combines with J gene TRBJ2-7; D is unresolved. Germline V lookup: CDR1 MNHEY, CDR2 SMNVEV (reference sequence). This CDR3 is built from 12 residues. The ends were cut back, 5 bases at V and 3 bases at J, with 8 bases in the middle. DNA of the CDR3: TGTGCCAGCAGTCCCCCCAACTACGAGCAGTACTTC. It specifies CASSPPNYEQYF.

The chain's CDR3 is CASKASTGTDTQYF. CDR3 coding DNA: TGTGCCAGCAAAGCGTCCACAGGCACAGATACGCAGTATTTT. This chain uses TRBV6-5 with TRBJ2-3; D gene uncertain. This CDR3 comprises 14 residues. V gave up 7 bases and J gave up 1 base, with 12 bases separating them. Germline loops: CDR1 MNHEY, CDR2 SVGAGI.

The rearrangement joins TRBV5-4 to TRBJ2-3, with D unclear. The CDR3 consists of 15 residues. The germline V gene has CDR1 SGHNT and CDR2 YYREEE (reference sequence). Trimming cost V 4 bases and J 0 bases, with 12 bases left between them. In nucleotides, the CDR3 is TGTGCCAGCAGCCCCGTTCTTACTAGCACAGATACGCAGTATTTT. Protein product: CASSPVLTSTDTQYF.

The CDR3 bases are TGTGCCAGCAGCAAGGGACAGGGTCCCACTGAAGCTTTCTTT. The encoded protein is CASSKGQGPTEAFF. J is TRBJ1-1 and V is TRBV6-5; 9 nucleotides align to TRBD1. CDR1 and CDR2 from the germline V gene are MNHEY and SVGAGI. V shed 6 bases, J shed 4 bases, and the junction held 6 bases outside the gene matches. There are 14 residues in the CDR3.

The chain employs TRBV19 and TRBJ2-3; 10 bases agree with TRBD2. V lost 5 bases and J lost 1; bases outside the gene matches: 6. This CDR3 region has 16 residues. Germline V gene sequence: CDR1 LNHDA, CDR2 SQIVND (reference sequence). The CDR3 is CASSPLLAGGTDTQYF. CDR3 DNA: TGTGCCAGTAGTCCCCTGCTAGCGGGGGGCACAGATACGCAGTATTTT.

On this clone itself: Relative to the germline gene, one junction end is altered; a read error may explain this. V usage is TRBV7-9 and J usage is TRBJ1-2; no reliable D call. Germline V lookup: CDR1 SEHNR, CDR2 FQNEAQ (reference sequence). This CDR3 has 14 amino acids. In nucleotides, the CDR3 is TGTGCCAGCAGCTGGCCAAACGAGGGAGAAAGCCTATTATTC. It translates to CASSWPNEGESLLF.

This clone was observed once. This CDR3 reads CASSSGRGNEKLFF. The CDR3 DNA follows: TGCGCCAGCAGCTCCGGACGGGGTAATGAAAAACTGTTTTTT. The chain is built from TRBV5-1 and TRBJ1-4; D ambiguous. This CDR3 region has 14 residues. Germline V gene lookup returns CDR1 SGHRS and CDR2 YFSETQ. V was shortened by 3 bases and J by 4 bases, with 10 bases between the two germline ends.

This chain links TRBV4-3 with TRBJ2-2, with D possibly matching TRBD2 (6 bases). The CDR3 runs 17 residues. V gave up 4 bases and J gave up 5 bases, with 20 bases separating them. Germline lookup yields CDR1 LGHNA and CDR2 YSLEER. This chain's CDR3 is CASSPRDWYLDTGELFF. CDR3 coding DNA: TGCGCCAGCAGCCCGCGGGACTGGTATCTTGATACCGGGGAGCTGTTTTTT.

The rearrangement links TRBV7-6 to TRBJ2-1; no clear D gene. The germline V and J ends were trimmed by 6 bases and 0 bases, with 12 bases remaining between them. The CDR3 sequence is 15 residues long. Germline CDR1 is SGHVS and CDR2 is FNYEAQ. The CDR3 nucleotides are TGTGCCAGCAGTCCCTTGGCTAGCTCCTACAATGAGCAGTTCTTC. Its protein is CASSPLASSYNEQFF. The whole variable domain, remainder taken from reference TRBV7-6 and TRBJ2-1, is GAGVSQSPRYKVTKRGQDVALRCDPISGHVSLYWYRQALGQGPEFLTYFNYEAQQDKSGLPNDRFSAERPEGSISTLTIQRTEQRDSAMYRCASSPLASSYNEQFFGPGTRLTVL.